These T cell receptor beta chains were read from a single sample in a study of OX40 agonist ivuxolimab in advanced cancers. The data were produced by immunoSEQ multiplex PCR, yet TCRdb's version contains in-frame clones alone and is incomplete. The sample includes about 51,000 clones, almost 90% of them seen just once. Sequenced material: CD4+ or CD8+ T cells sorted from blood, taken in a trial of the OX40 agonist ivuxolimab. The receptors come from an adult with an advanced solid tumor such as melanoma, head and neck, liver or kidney cancer. The CDR3 runs from the conserved cysteine through the conserved F or W. Size is stated for part of the rows, as once, few or many counts, or as a class when the clone is expanded.

j_call clone_size v_call cdr3_aa
TRBJ1-4 NA TRBV5-6 CASSSLDLNSATNEKLFF
TRBJ2-1 once TRBV2 CASTQSGTRGNEQFF
TRBJ2-2 once TRBV15 CATSREGSGELFF
TRBJ1-1 few TRBV25-1 CASGRGITEAFF
TRBJ2-1 NA TRBV2 CASSRTSGTYNEQFF
TRBJ2-1 NA TRBV6-5 CASTMAGSSYNEQFF
TRBJ2-1 once TRBV7-9 CASSSPAGGYNEQFF
TRBJ2-1 NA TRBV20-1 CSARAVDEQFF
TRBJ2-7 NA TRBV6-1 CASSEAPGQTYEQYF
TRBJ2-7 NA TRBV11-2 CASTVSQGTVHEQYF
TRBJ1-4 NA TRBV5-5 CASSPLGPTNEKLFF
TRBJ1-3 NA TRBV6-5 CASRDRALGNTIYF
TRBJ2-1 NA TRBV20-1 CSAPNYNEQFF
TRBJ2-7 NA TRBV2 CASSWGAGVGYEQYF
TRBJ2-7 NA TRBV6-6 CASSQWGSTYEQYF
TRBJ2-1 NA TRBV9 CASSVELRGNEQFF
TRBJ1-4 NA TRBV5-1 CASSLDGGSPTNEKLFF
TRBJ2-7 NA TRBV14 CASSQDTGFYEQYF
TRBJ1-1 NA TRBV5-1 CASSQPQGSTEAFF
TRBJ2-1 NA TRBV27 CASRLQGTIWSSIVYNEQFF
TRBJ1-3 NA TRBV27 CASSFGGAGNTIYF
TRBJ1-4 few TRBV28 CASNPGVRGEKLFF
TRBJ2-7 NA TRBV6-4 CASSDHGGTGVYEQYF
TRBJ1-1 NA TRBV7-3 CASSLSGTVNTEAFF
TRBJ2-1 NA TRBV18 CASSTGLAGDNEQFF
TRBJ2-7 NA TRBV25-1 CASSVLGGDEQYF
TRBJ1-2 NA TRBV11-1 CASSLVTGSRGYTF
TRBJ1-1 NA TRBV5-4 CASSHAGGGEAFF
TRBJ1-1 NA TRBV7-8 CASSLALGQNTEAFF
TRBJ1-5 NA TRBV18 CASSPDGSDQPQHF
TRBJ1-3 once TRBV10-3 CAIGTAGNTIYF
TRBJ1-5 NA TRBV6-1 CASSESGNRNNQPQHF
TRBJ1-1 NA TRBV21-1 CASSPGDSNTEAFF
TRBJ1-4 NA TRBV28 CASSLWRGQGTEKLFF
TRBJ1-2 NA TRBV7-9 CASSLGTAASDYTF
TRBJ2-3 once TRBV9 CASSVLAANTDTQYF
TRBJ2-2 NA TRBV2 CASILDSNTGELFF
TRBJ1-2 NA TRBV6-7 CASSYSTGNYGYTF
TRBJ2-2 NA TRBV7-6 CASSLAGTGELFF
TRBJ2-7 NA TRBV19 CASSIGDNSYEQYF